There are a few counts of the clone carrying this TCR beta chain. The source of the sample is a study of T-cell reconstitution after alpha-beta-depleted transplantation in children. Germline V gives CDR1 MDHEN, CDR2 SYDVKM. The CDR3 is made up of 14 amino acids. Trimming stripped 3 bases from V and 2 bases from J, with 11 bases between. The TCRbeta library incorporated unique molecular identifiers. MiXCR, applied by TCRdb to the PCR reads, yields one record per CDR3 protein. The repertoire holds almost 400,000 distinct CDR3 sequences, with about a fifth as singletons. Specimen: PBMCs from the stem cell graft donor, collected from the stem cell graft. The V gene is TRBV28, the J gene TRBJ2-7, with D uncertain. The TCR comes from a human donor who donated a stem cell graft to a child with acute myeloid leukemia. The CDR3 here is CASSFSPTPYEQYF. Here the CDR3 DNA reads TGTGCCAGCAGTTTTTCTCCAACACCCTACGAGCAGTACTTC.